The 10 T cell receptor beta chains below come from one sample, sequenced in a study of cytomegalovirus exposure and HLA in healthy donors. Primers included in the PCR were 60 Vbeta and 13 Jbeta primers. The data were produced by immunoSEQ multiplex PCR, yet TCRdb's version contains in-frame clones alone and is incomplete. The table records under 200,000 clones, 70% to 80% of them present only once. Sequencing input: PBMCs. Source of these receptors: a woman aged 45-65 years in good health and CMV-seronegative.

The rearrangement links TRBV4-3 to TRBJ2-5; 8 nucleotides match TRBD1. The J call may be faulty, since TRBJ2-7 better matches the DNA end. The CDR3 loop spans 18 amino acids. In germline, CDR1 is LGHNA, CDR2 YSLEER. The CDR3 sequence: CASSQEILGQGFIYEQYF. CDR3 sequence (DNA): TGCGCCAGCAGCCAAGAGATCCTTGGACAGGGTTTTATCTACGAGCAGTACTTC.

The chain is built from TRBV7-2 and TRBJ2-7; 13 bases match TRBD2. V lost 3 bases to trimming and J lost 0 bases; unmatched junction nucleotides: 2. Germline V gene sequence: CDR1 SGHTA, CDR2 FQGNSA. This CDR3 spans 16 amino acids. CDR3 loop: CASSLGLAGYSYEQYF. CDR3 in DNA: TGTGCCAGCAGCTTGGGACTAGCGGGATACTCCTACGAGCAGTACTTC.

The chain carries TRBV11-2 and TRBJ2-3; TRBD2 matches 7 bases. The length of the CDR3 is 12 residues. Trimming took 8 bases from V and 6 from J; bases not matched to a gene: 5. Germline lookup yields CDR1 SGHAT and CDR2 FQNNGV. The DNA of the CDR3 is TGTGCCAGCCGGAGTAGCGGGGATACGCAGTATTTT. Translating gives CASRSSGDTQYF.

This chain joins TRBV18 and TRBJ1-2; 9 nucleotides agree with TRBD1. V lost 8 bases, J lost 7 bases, and 11 bases stayed unmatched. CDR3 size: 14 residues. CDR1 is KGHSH and CDR2 is LQKENI in the germline V gene. The CDR3 loop reads CASEAGQGFSGYTF. The CDR3 DNA is TGTGCCAGCGAGGCGGGACAGGGTTTCTCTGGCTACACCTTC.

DNA for the CDR3: TGTGCCACCAGCAGAGAGGACAGAAGTAATGAAAAACTGTTTTTT. Residues: CATSREDRSNEKLFF. The chain joins TRBV15 to TRBJ1-4, with D possibly being TRBD1 (6 bases). V lost 0 bases and J lost 4, with 9 bases in between. CDR1 LNHNV and CDR2 YYDKDF come from the germline V gene (reference sequence). This CDR3 comprises 15 residues.

The chain employs TRBV11-2 and TRBJ2-5; a possible D gene is TRBD1 (5 bases). CDR3 length: 15 amino acids. Trimming pared 5 bases from V and 5 bases from J, leaving 18 bases between. In germline, CDR1 is SGHAT, CDR2 FQNNGV. CDR3 DNA: TGTGCCAGCAGCGCTGGTATCAGGGTTCGTGAGACCCAGTACTTC. It specifies CASSAGIRVRETQYF. Drawing the rest from reference TRBV11-2 and TRBJ2-5, the complete variable domain is EAGVAQSPRYKIIEKRQSVAFWCNPISGHATLYWYQQILGQGPKLLIQFQNNGVVDDSQLPKDRFSAERLKGVDSTLKIQPAKLEDSAVYLCASSAGIRVRETQYFGPGTRLLVL.

V and J are TRBV5-8 and TRBJ2-5, with D unclear. The ends were cut back, 2 bases at V and 0 bases at J, with 8 bases in the middle. This CDR3 spans 14 amino acids. CDR1 and CDR2 from the germline V gene are SGHTS and YDEGEE. The CDR3 here is CASSLTGYQETQYF. The CDR3 DNA follows: TGTGCCAGCAGCTTAACCGGGTACCAAGAGACCCAGTACTTC.

The gene calls are TRBV28 and TRBJ2-7, with 9 bases fitting TRBD1. Germline CDR1 reads MDHEN; CDR2 reads SYDVKM. This CDR3 comprises 15 residues. After removal of 6 bases from V and 2 bases from J, the junction contained 8 bases not matched to a gene. CDR3: CASSAGTGLAYEQYF. CDR3 nucleotides: TGTGCCAGCAGCGCCGGGACAGGGCTAGCCTACGAGCAGTACTTC.

The chain recombines TRBV19 with TRBJ2-2, with TRBD1 matching 7 bases. The CDR3 has 15 residues. Trimming removed 3 bases from V and 3 bases from J; junction bases left unmatched: 4. Germline values: CDR1 LNHDA, CDR2 SQIVND (reference sequence). The CDR3 nucleotides are TGTGCCAGTAGTATCCCGGGACAGCACACCGGGGAGCTGTTTTTT. Translation: CASSIPGQHTGELFF. Drawing the rest from reference TRBV19 and TRBJ2-2, the complete variable domain is DGGITQSPKYLFRKEGQNVTLSCEQNLNHDAMYWYRQDPGQGLRLIYYSQIVNDFQKGDIAEGYSVSREKKESFPLTVTSAQKNPTAFYLCASSIPGQHTGELFFGEGSRLTVL.

The chain carries TRBV6-5 and TRBJ1-1; D is unresolved. The germline V gene encodes CDR1 MNHEY and CDR2 SVGAGI. The CDR3 runs 14 residues. Trimming stripped 4 bases from V and 2 bases from J, with 11 bases between. The DNA of the CDR3 is TGTGCCAGCAGTTGGGCAGGAACTAACACTGAAGCTTTCTTT. Protein product: CASSWAGTNTEAFF.